This entry lists 17 T cell receptor beta chains sequenced from one sample in a study of Graves' ophthalmopathy and Graves' hyperthyroidism. The authors amplified TCR beta CDR3 regions, and they did so from RNA transcripts for repertoire sequencing. The first round was an RT-PCR with HTBI primers, and the second round was a multiplex PCR. In TCRdb, the multiplex PCR reads were re-called with MiXCR into one record per CDR3 protein. The sample comprises tens of thousands of distinct CDR3 sequences, roughly half of which are singletons, and roughly 4.7% rests with the top ten. Source material: peripheral blood. Receptor source: an adult woman with Graves' ophthalmopathy.

Ten or more counts support this clonotype. The J gene is TRBJ2-3, the V gene TRBV20-1; tentatively, D is TRBD1 (6 bases). This CDR3 contains 15 residues. Germline CDR1 and CDR2: DFQATT and SNEGSKA (reference sequence). V dropped 4 bases and J dropped 1 base, with 15 bases sitting between them. CDR3 loop: CSATGQLPRTDTQYF. DNA for the CDR3: TGCAGTGCTACTGGACAGTTGCCCCGCACAGATACGCAGTATTTT.

This clonotype was counted many times. The J gene is TRBJ2-7, the V gene TRBV4-3, with D unclear. The CDR3 totals 14 residues. The germline V gene has CDR1 LGHNA and CDR2 YSLEER. V lost 1 base and J 2 bases, leaving 9 bases between the germline ends. The DNA of the CDR3 is TGCGCCAGCAGCCAAGTGCCAGGTGCCTACGAGCAGTACTTC. It encodes CASSQVPGAYEQYF.

V is TRBV7-4 and J is TRBJ2-1, with 7 bases that match TRBD2. Trimming at V came to 6 bases and at J to 4 bases, leaving 15 bases not matched to a gene. Germline V gene sequence: CDR1 SGHVT, CDR2 SQSDAQ. The CDR3 is 17 residues long. The CDR3 reads CASSARSPAGLYNEQFF. CDR3 DNA: TGTGCCAGCAGTGCTAGGTCCCCAGCGGGACTGTACAATGAGCAGTTCTTC.

Worth noting for this clonotype: A much larger clone is a single base away; this may be a read error. The V gene is TRBV16, the J gene TRBJ1-3; D gene ambiguous. CDR3 length: 14 residues. Germline V gives CDR1 KGHSY, CDR2 FQNENV. Written as DNA, the CDR3 is TGTGCCAGCAGTTTGGAGAACAGTGGAAACACCATACATTTT. Protein product: CASSLENSGNTIHF.

The chain combines TRBV24-1 with TRBJ1-5; the D is unclear. CDR1 KGHDR and CDR2 SFDVKD come from the germline V gene. This CDR3 has 13 residues. The CDR3 nucleotides are TGTGCTAGTCCGGTGGGTGTCAATCAGCCCCAGCATTTT. Amino acid sequence: CASPVGVNQPQHF.

This clonotype was detected once. A much larger clone differs from this one at a single base, so this may be a read error. CDR3 nucleotide sequence: TGTGCCAGCGGTCCTCTCGACAGTTCCCTGGGCGGCTACACCTTC. Its protein is CASGPLDSSLGGYTF. This chain joins TRBV25-1 and TRBJ1-2; TRBD1 is a possible D gene (5 bases). There are 15 residues in the CDR3. V lost 8 bases, J lost 8 bases, and 24 bases lay in between. The germline V gene encodes CDR1 MGHDK and CDR2 SYGVNS.

The chain combines TRBV9 with TRBJ1-4, with 8 bases matching TRBD1. The CDR3 runs 15 residues. The V gene end was trimmed by 0 bases and the J gene end by 7 bases; junction bases not matched to a gene: 5. CDR1 and CDR2 from the germline V gene are SGDLS and YYNGEE. CDR3 region: CASSVGPGGVEKLFF. CDR3 DNA: TGTGCCAGCAGCGTAGGTCCAGGGGGCGTTGAAAAACTGTTTTTT.

In its sample, this clonotype was seen many times. The chain carries TRBV5-1 and TRBJ1-2; D ambiguous. Deletions cut 2 bases from V and 0 bases from J, with 11 bases between. The CDR3 has 15 residues. Germline V CDR1 and CDR2: SGHRS, YFSETQ. As DNA, the CDR3 is TGCGCCAGCAGCTTTGAGATACGTGCTAACTATGGCTACACCTTC. Translation gives CASSFEIRANYGYTF.

This clonotype was picked up many times. The chain recombines TRBV6-5 with TRBJ2-7; D gene ambiguous. The V gene's germline CDR1 is MNHEY and CDR2 SVGAGI. Deletions cut 4 bases from V and 1 base from J, with 11 bases between. This CDR3 region has 14 residues. The CDR3 region is CASSFQLGSYEQYF. The CDR3 nucleotides are TGTGCCAGCAGTTTCCAACTGGGGTCCTACGAGCAGTACTTC.

This clonotype was seen at least ten times. In DNA, the CDR3 is TGTGCCAGCAGCCGCCGACTAGCGGGAGATGAGACCCAGTACTTC. Its protein product is CASSRRLAGDETQYF. The chain carries TRBV14 and TRBJ2-5; TRBD2 matches at 12 bases. Per germline, CDR1 SGHDN and CDR2 FVKESK. J was trimmed by 5 bases and V by 4 bases; bases with no gene match: 5. CDR3 length: 15 amino acids.

This clonotype has at least ten counts. This chain joins TRBV4-3 and TRBJ1-5; the D gene is possibly TRBD1 (5 bases). CDR3 length: 15 residues. The V end was cut by 8 bases, the J end by 1 base, with 15 bases between. The germline CDR1 and CDR2 sequences are LGHNA and YSLEER. This chain's CDR3 is CASSLRVGSNQPQHF. CDR3 nucleotide sequence: TGCGCCAGCTCCCTCAGGGTCGGCAGCAATCAGCCCCAGCATTTT.

The chain joins TRBV9 to TRBJ2-2; 7 bases are shared with TRBD1. The trim removed 1 base at V and 2 bases at J, leaving 8 bases unmatched. The CDR3 runs 17 residues. The germline V gene encodes CDR1 SGDLS and CDR2 YYNGEE. The CDR3 spells CASSVRTGSGNTGELFF. CDR3 coding DNA: TGTGCCAGCAGCGTACGGACAGGCTCTGGAAACACCGGGGAGCTGTTTTTT. The full variable domain, completed using reference TRBV9 and TRBJ2-2, is DSGVTQTPKHLITATGQRVTLRCSPRSGDLSVYWYQQSLDQGLQFLIQYYNGEERAKGNILERFSAQQFPDLHSELNLSSLELGDSALYFCASSVRTGSGNTGELFFGEGSRLTVL.

This clonotype was seen repeatedly, ten times or more. V is TRBV5-8 and J is TRBJ2-1; D remains ambiguous. The CDR3 is 11 amino acids. V gave up 0 bases and J gave up 10 bases, with 5 bases separating them. Germline CDR1 SGHTS, CDR2 YDEGEE. This CDR3 is CASSLDSEQFF. In DNA, the CDR3 is TGTGCCAGCAGCTTGGACTCGGAGCAGTTCTTC.

The chain links TRBV5-1 to TRBJ2-7; 11 bases are a match to TRBD1. Germline V gene sequence: CDR1 SGHRS, CDR2 YFSETQ. Trimming at V came to 4 bases and at J to 6 bases, leaving 3 bases not matched to a gene. CDR3 size: 13 residues. This CDR3 is CASSPGQGGEQYF. The CDR3 nucleotides are TGCGCCAGCAGCCCGGGACAGGGGGGCGAGCAGTACTTC.

This clonotype occurred many times. The chain carries TRBV4-3 and TRBJ1-1; D gene unclear. There are 13 residues in the CDR3. The germline gives CDR1 LGHNA, CDR2 YSLEER. Trimming removed 4 bases at V and 4 bases at J, with 10 bases between. This CDR3 is CASSPKRGTEAFF. CDR3 coding DNA: TGCGCCAGCAGCCCCAAGAGAGGCACTGAAGCTTTCTTT.

The rearrangement links TRBV7-2 to TRBJ2-3; 9 bases match TRBD1. The germline V gene has CDR1 SGHTA and CDR2 FQGNSA. The junction had 6 bases not matched to a gene; V was cut back by 6 bases and J by 8 bases. The CDR3 extends over 13 amino acids. CDR3 DNA: TGTGCCAGCAGAAGAGACAGGGGGGCTACGCAGTATTTT. Translation: CASRRDRGATQYF.

This clonotype appeared once. The chain recombines TRBV24-1 with TRBJ1-4; a possible D gene is TRBD1 (5 bases). There are 14 residues in the CDR3. Germline V CDR1 and CDR2: KGHDR, SFDVKD. V lost 4 bases to trimming and J lost 7 bases, with 12 bases between them. The CDR3 reads CATSDGRDVEKLFF. The CDR3 bases are TGTGCCACCAGTGACGGCAGGGATGTTGAAAAACTGTTTTTT.